These 19 T cell receptor beta chains were all obtained from the same sample, sequenced in a study of CD8 T cells in Susac syndrome. A quantity of about 0.45 to 1 ug RNA underwent reverse transcription using random hexamers. TCRdb recomputed calls from the immunoSEQ multiplex PCR reads with MiXCR, one row per CDR3 protein. This sample yields 95,000 to 150,000 distinct CDR3 sequences, of which 96% are seen a single time; roughly 0.14% belongs to the top ten. Sequencing was carried out using CD4+ T cells from PBMCs. The receptors were sampled from a human donor with Susac syndrome.

This clonotype showed up just once. The chain joins TRBV6-5 to TRBJ2-3; 7 nucleotides line up with TRBD2. CDR1 is MNHEY, CDR2 SVGAGI, per germline. V was clipped by 8 bases and J by 4 bases; unmatched bases: 12. The length of the CDR3 is 15 residues. The CDR3 DNA sequence: TGTGCCAGCCAGAATCCTAGCGGAGGGGCAGATACGCAGTATTTT. This encodes CASQNPSGGADTQYF.

This clonotype has a single count. CDR3 sequence: CASSHSREQYF. In nucleotides, the CDR3 is TGTGCCAGCAGCCACTCCCGCGAGCAGTACTTC. V gene TRBV6-6 combines with J gene TRBJ2-7, with D hard to call. From germline, CDR1 is MNHNY and CDR2 SVGAGI (reference sequence). V lost 6 bases and J lost 6, with 9 bases in between. The CDR3 sequence is 11 residues long.

The V and J genes are TRBV29-1 and TRBJ1-4; D is perhaps TRBD1 (6 bases). The V gene lost 5 bases and the J gene lost 8 bases, with 15 bases spanning the gap. Germline CDR1 and CDR2: SQVTM and ANQGSEA. The CDR3 spans 13 residues. CDR3: CSVRGGPGEKLFF. The CDR3 region has the DNA TGCAGCGTTCGGGGGGGCCCGGGGGAAAAACTGTTTTTT.

The chain recombines TRBV24-1 with TRBJ2-3; tentatively, D is TRBD2 (5 bases). CDR1 is KGHDR, CDR2 SFDVKD, per germline. Trimming removed 1 base from V and 7 bases from J, with 17 bases in between. This CDR3 is 16 amino acids long. CDR3 nucleotide sequence: TGTGCCACCAGTGATTTTAGCGAGACCGGGTCTAATACGCAGTATTTT. As protein: CATSDFSETGSNTQYF.

The CDR3 DNA is TGTGCCAGCAGTTCACCTAGCACAGATACGCAGTATTTT. Protein: CASSSPSTDTQYF. This chain uses TRBV6-5 with TRBJ2-3, with D unclear. This CDR3 is built from 13 residues. Per germline, CDR1 MNHEY and CDR2 SVGAGI. Trimming took off 4 bases at V and 0 bases at J, with 5 bases between the two ends.

The CDR3 nucleotides read TGTGCCAGCTGGAGGCGGGAGACCCAGTACTTC. The encoded protein is CASWRRETQYF. The rearrangement joins TRBV12-3 or TRBV12-4 to TRBJ2-5, with a tentative D call TRBD2 (5 bases). CDR3 length equals 11 residues. Trimming pared 8 bases from V and 5 bases from J, leaving 9 bases between.

V and J are TRBV29-1 and TRBJ1-1; D may be TRBD1 (5 bases). CDR1 and CDR2 from the germline V gene are SQVTM and ANQGSEA. Deletions cut 6 bases from V and 2 bases from J, with 10 bases between. The CDR3 is 12 amino acids. CDR3 amino acids: CSVQVRNTEAFF. CDR3 sequence (DNA): TGCAGCGTACAGGTACGAAACACTGAAGCTTTCTTT. The complete variable domain, with remaining parts taken from reference TRBV29-1 and TRBJ1-1, reads SAVISQKPSRDICQRGTSLTIQCQVDSQVTMMFWYRQQPGQSLTLIATANQGSEATYESGFVIDKFPISRPNLTFSTLTVSNMSPEDSSIYLCSVQVRNTEAFFGQGTRLTVV.

This chain's CDR3 is CSVERQPYDEQYF. CDR3 in DNA: TGCAGCGTTGAGCGGCAGCCCTACGATGAGCAGTACTTC. The chain combines TRBV29-1 with TRBJ2-7; D gene unclear. The V and J ends lost 3 bases and 7 bases respectively, with 16 bases between them. The CDR3 loop spans 13 amino acids. From germline, CDR1 is SQVTM and CDR2 ANQGSEA.

The chain combines TRBV29-1 with TRBJ1-3, with D unclear. The V gene's germline CDR1 is SQVTM and CDR2 ANQGSEA. The CDR3 is 12 residues long. Deletions cut 8 bases from V and 2 bases from J, with 10 bases between. CDR3 sequence reads: CSYGEPGNTIYF. The CDR3 coding sequence is TGCAGCTATGGGGAACCTGGAAACACCATATATTTT.

The J gene is TRBJ2-5, the V gene TRBV20-1; 12 bases are shared with TRBD2. V was pared by 8 bases and J by 0 bases, with 7 bases of the junction left unmatched. The CDR3 has 15 amino acids. Looked up from germline, CDR1 is DFQATT and CDR2 is SNEGSKA (reference sequence). The DNA of the CDR3 is TGCAGTACGATTACTAGCGGGAGGAACCAAGAGACCCAGTACTTC. The encoded protein is CSTITSGRNQETQYF.

V usage is TRBV24-1 and J usage is TRBJ2-1; TRBD2 is a possible D gene (6 bases). V lost 4 bases and J 8 bases, leaving 17 bases between the germline ends. CDR3 length: 15 amino acids. Germline V CDR1 and CDR2: KGHDR, SFDVKD. The CDR3 DNA reads TGTGCCACCAGTGACTCGAGCGGGCCTGGGGATGAGCAGTTCTTC. Its protein is CATSDSSGPGDEQFF.

The chain carries TRBV12-3 or TRBV12-4 and TRBJ2-3; TRBD2 aligns across 14 bases. V was pared by 5 bases and J by 5 bases, with 12 bases of the junction left unmatched. The CDR3 is 18 residues long. CDR3 region: CASSVNRGLAGVGDTQYF. CDR3 coding DNA: TGTGCCAGCAGTGTAAACAGGGGACTAGCGGGAGTGGGAGATACGCAGTATTTT.

The chain couples TRBV3-1 to TRBJ2-7; D is possibly TRBD2 (5 bases). CDR1 LGHDT and CDR2 YNNKEL come from the germline V gene (reference sequence). This CDR3 has 15 residues. The ends were cut back, 4 bases at V and 6 bases at J, with 19 bases in the middle. This chain's CDR3 is CASSPGGSAIREQYF. The CDR3 DNA sequence: TGTGCCAGCAGCCCGGGTGGGAGTGCTATACGCGAGCAGTACTTC.

The chain combines TRBV18 with TRBJ2-7; D possibly corresponds to TRBD1 (5 bases). The V gene lost 5 bases and the J gene lost 2 bases, with 10 bases spanning the gap. In germline, CDR1 is KGHSH, CDR2 LQKENI. This CDR3 is built from 13 residues. CDR3 nucleotide sequence: TGTGCCAGCTCAGTAGGGGTTACCTACGAGCAGTACTTC. Protein sequence: CASSVGVTYEQYF.

The chain combines TRBV15 with TRBJ1-1; 7 positions match TRBD1. The CDR3 totals 14 residues. Unmatched junction bases numbered 9, after V lost 5 bases and J lost 6 bases. Germline loops: CDR1 LNHNV, CDR2 YYDKDF (reference sequence). The CDR3 sequence is CATSPDVRGAEAFF. The CDR3 bases are TGTGCCACCAGCCCCGATGTCAGGGGGGCTGAAGCTTTCTTT.

The rearrangement links TRBV12-5 to TRBJ2-2, with TRBD2 matching 9 bases. Unmatched junction bases numbered 12, after V lost 6 bases and J lost 10 bases. Germline CDR1 LGHNT, CDR2 FRNRAP. The length of the CDR3 is 15 residues. The CDR3 sequence is CASGTGTSRTAELFF. CDR3 coding DNA: TGTGCTAGTGGAACCGGGACTAGCAGGACGGCGGAGCTGTTTTTT.

The chain joins TRBV30 to TRBJ2-5, with D maybe TRBD2 (6 bases). The V gene lost 2 bases and the J gene lost 2 bases, with 6 bases spanning the gap. The germline gives CDR1 GTSNPN, CDR2 SVGIG (reference sequence). This CDR3 region has 12 residues. The CDR3 here is CAWSSGQETQYF. As DNA, the CDR3 is TGTGCCTGGAGTAGCGGGCAAGAGACCCAGTACTTC.

This chain links TRBV15 with TRBJ1-5, with D maybe TRBD1 (6 bases). Between the trimmed V and J ends, which lost 1 base and 1 base, there was a span of 11 bases. This CDR3 region has 16 residues. Germline V gene lookup returns CDR1 LNHNV and CDR2 YYDKDF (reference sequence). The CDR3 is CATSRVLTGSNQPQHF. CDR3 bases: TGTGCCACCAGCAGAGTCCTTACAGGGAGCAATCAGCCCCAGCATTTT.

This sequence joins TRBV29-1 and TRBJ1-1; D remains ambiguous. Trimming left V 5 bases short and J 2 bases short, with 6 bases between. From germline, CDR1 is SQVTM and CDR2 ANQGSEA. The CDR3 sequence is 11 residues long. The DNA for the CDR3 is TGCAGCGTTCTACACAACACTGAAGCTTTCTTT. Translated, it gives CSVLHNTEAFF.